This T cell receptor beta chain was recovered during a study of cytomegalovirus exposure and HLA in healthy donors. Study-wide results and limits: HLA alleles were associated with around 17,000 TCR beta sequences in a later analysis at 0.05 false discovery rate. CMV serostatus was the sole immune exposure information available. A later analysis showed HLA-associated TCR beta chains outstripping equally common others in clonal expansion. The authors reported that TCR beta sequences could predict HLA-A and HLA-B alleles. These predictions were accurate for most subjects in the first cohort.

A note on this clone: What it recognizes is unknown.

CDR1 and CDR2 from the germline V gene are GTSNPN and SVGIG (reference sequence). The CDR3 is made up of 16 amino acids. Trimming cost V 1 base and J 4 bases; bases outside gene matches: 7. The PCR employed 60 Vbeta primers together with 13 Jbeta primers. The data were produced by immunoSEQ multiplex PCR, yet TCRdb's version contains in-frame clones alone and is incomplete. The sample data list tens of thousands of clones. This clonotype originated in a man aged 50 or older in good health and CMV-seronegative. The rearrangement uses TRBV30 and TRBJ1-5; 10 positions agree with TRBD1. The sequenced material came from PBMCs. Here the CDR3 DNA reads TGTGCCTGGAGTGATGACAGGGGGCTAGGGAATCAGCCCCAGCATTTT. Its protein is CAWSDDRGLGNQPQHF.